The sequence of this TCR beta chain was determined in a study of early T cells in non-severe SARS-CoV-2 infection. Individual cDNA molecules each received unique molecular identifiers attached to them. TCRdb analysed the 5' RACE reads with MiXCR anew, one entry per CDR3 protein. The sample yields about 69,000 distinct CDR3 sequences, roughly 4.5% seen once. The CDR3 consists of 15 residues. V trimming: 6 bases; J trimming: 4 bases; junction bases outside the gene matches: 7. CDR1 MNHNS and CDR2 SASEGT come from the germline V gene. This clonotype was seen many times. The receptor was derived from an adult who was a healthcare worker with PCR-confirmed SARS-CoV-2 infection or an uninfected control (not recorded which). The donor label of this sample is uncertain. Sample: whole blood, taken at baseline. The V gene is TRBV6-1, the J gene TRBJ1-2; 11 bases align to TRBD1. The CDR3 protein is CASSRGQGAGYGYTF. CDR3 coding DNA: TGTGCCAGCAGCCGAGGACAGGGGGCCGGCTATGGCTACACCTTC.